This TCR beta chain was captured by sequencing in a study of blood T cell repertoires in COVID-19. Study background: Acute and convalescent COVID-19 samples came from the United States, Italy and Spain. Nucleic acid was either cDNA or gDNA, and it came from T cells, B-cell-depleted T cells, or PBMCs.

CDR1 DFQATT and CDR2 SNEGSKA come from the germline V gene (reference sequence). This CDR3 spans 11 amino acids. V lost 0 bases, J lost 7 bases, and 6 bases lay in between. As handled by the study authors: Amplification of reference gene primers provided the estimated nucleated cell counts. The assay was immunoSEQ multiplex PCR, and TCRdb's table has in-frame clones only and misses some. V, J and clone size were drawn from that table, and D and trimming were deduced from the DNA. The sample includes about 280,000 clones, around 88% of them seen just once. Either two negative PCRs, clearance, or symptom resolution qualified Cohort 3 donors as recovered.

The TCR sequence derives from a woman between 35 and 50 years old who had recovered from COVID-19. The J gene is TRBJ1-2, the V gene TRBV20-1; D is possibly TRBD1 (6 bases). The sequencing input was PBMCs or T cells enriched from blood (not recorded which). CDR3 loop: CSAREDSGYTF. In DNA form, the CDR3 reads TGCAGTGCTAGAGAGGACAGTGGCTACACCTTC.